These T cell receptor beta chains were read from a single sample in a study of CD8 T cells in Susac syndrome. TCRdb re-derived calls from the immunoSEQ multiplex PCR reads in MiXCR, one entry per CDR3 protein. The table shows around 200,000 distinct CDR3 sequences, with more than 90% occurring only once. Sequencing input: CD4+ T cells from PBMCs. The receptors derive from a human donor with Susac syndrome. The CDR3 runs from the conserved cysteine through the conserved F or W. Each record gives: V gene, clone size, D gene, J gene, CDR3 DNA, CDR3 protein. A D gene is named only where the DNA matches it firmly. Clone size is shown for a subset of rows, as once, few, many or a class of expanded clone.

>TRBV12-3/TRBV12-4|-|-|TRBJ1-2
TGTGCCAGCAGCGGCAGCATCTATGGCTACACCTTC
CASSGSIYGYTF
>TRBV2|-|-|TRBJ2-3
TGTGCCAGCAGGGCTTCAGGAGTCCCAGATACGCAGTATTTT
CASRASGVPDTQYF
>TRBV20-1|-|TRBD1|TRBJ2-7
TGCAGTGCTCGATCGAGGGCAGGGGGCTTCGACGAGCAGTACTTC
CSARSRAGGFDEQYF
>TRBV29-1|-|-|TRBJ1-5
TGCAGCGCCCGTGACGGTAGCAATCAGCCCCAGCATTTT
CSARDGSNQPQHF
>TRBV7-9|-|TRBD1|TRBJ1-2
TGTGCCAGCAGCTCCGAACCGGACAGGGCCCCAGCTAACTATGGCTACACCTTC
CASSSEPDRAPANYGYTF
>TRBV5-6|-|-|TRBJ2-7
TGTGCCAGCAGCGATACAGTGTCCGAGCAGTACTTC
CASSDTVSEQYF
>TRBV28|-|-|TRBJ1-1
TGTGCCAGCAGCGAAGCAACTGAAGCTTTCTTT
CASSEATEAFF
>TRBV6-2/TRBV6-3|-|-|TRBJ2-5
TGTGCCAGCAGTTACTCGGTCAGGGGGGAAGAGACCCAGTACTTC
CASSYSVRGEETQYF
>TRBV6-5|-|TRBD1|TRBJ1-4
TGTGCCAGCAGTTACGACCCGGGACAGCGGGAAAAACTGTTTTTT
CASSYDPGQREKLFF
>TRBV12-3/TRBV12-4|-|TRBD1|TRBJ2-2
TGTGCCAGCACCCCGGGACAGGGGGCTATCGGGGAGCTGTTTTTT
CASTPGQGAIGELFF
>TRBV6-2/TRBV6-3|once|-|TRBJ1-5
TGTGCCAGCAGTTACTCGATGGGTGGCCCCCAGCATTTT
CASSYSMGGPQHF
>TRBV28|-|TRBD1|TRBJ1-4
TGTGCCAGCAGTAGAAAGACAGGGGGCGGTGAAAAACTGTTTTTT
CASSRKTGGGEKLFF
>TRBV21-1|-|-|TRBJ2-3
TGTGCCAGCAGCACCGGCGGGCCGGGGGGAGATACGCAGTATTTT
CASSTGGPGGDTQYF
>TRBV27|-|-|TRBJ1-4
TGTGCCAGCAGAGGGGAAGCTAATGAAAAACTGTTTTTT
CASRGEANEKLFF
>TRBV11-2|-|TRBD1|TRBJ1-3
TGTGCCAGCAGCTTCGACAGGGGCACCATATATTTT
CASSFDRGTIYF
>TRBV2|-|TRBD1|TRBJ1-5
TGTGCCAGCAGCGAGGACAGGGGCAATCAGCCCCAGCATTTT
CASSEDRGNQPQHF
>TRBV6-5|-|-|TRBJ1-2
TGTGCCAGCAGTACACGGGCGGGCTATGGCTACACCTTC
CASSTRAGYGYTF
>TRBV4-1|-|-|TRBJ1-5
TGCGCCAGCAGCCAATTTTCCACAGGACCCAGCAATCAGCCCCAGCATTTT
CASSQFSTGPSNQPQHF
>TRBV12-3/TRBV12-4|once|-|TRBJ2-7
TGTGCCAGCAGTTTTACCCGGACATCACGGCACGAGCAGTACTTC
CASSFTRTSRHEQYF
>TRBV3-1|-|TRBD2|TRBJ2-5
TGTGCCAGCAGCCAAGAAGTGGCGGGGGGTAAAGAGACCCAGTACTTC
CASSQEVAGGKETQYF
>TRBV20-1|-|TRBD1|TRBJ1-2
TGCAGTGCTACACCGGGACAGAGAAACTATGGCTACACCTTC
CSATPGQRNYGYTF
>TRBV9|-|-|TRBJ2-7
TGTGCCAGCAGCGTTCAGCCCGAGAGCTCCTACGAGCAGTACTTC
CASSVQPESSYEQYF
>TRBV7-2|-|-|TRBJ2-5
TGTGCCAGCAGCTTATTCAGGACCCAAGAGACCCAGTACTTC
CASSLFRTQETQYF
>TRBV12-3/TRBV12-4|-|-|TRBJ1-5
TGTGCCAGCAGTTTTATCCCGGAGGAGGGCAATCAGCCCCAGCATTTT
CASSFIPEEGNQPQHF
>TRBV6-5|-|-|TRBJ1-1
TGTGCCAGCAGTTACCGCGGACTGGTGAACACTGAAGCTTTCTTT
CASSYRGLVNTEAFF
>TRBV3-1|once|-|TRBJ2-4
TGTGCCAGCAGCCCCAGGGGGGATATCAAAAACATTCAGTACTTC
CASSPRGDIKNIQYF
>TRBV27|-|-|TRBJ1-1
TGTGCCAGCCATCCAAACGGGCCCAGGGGCACTGAAGCTTTCTTT
CASHPNGPRGTEAFF
>TRBV18|-|-|TRBJ1-1
TGTGCCAGCTCACCACAGGGTTTAAACACTGAAGCTTTCTTT
CASSPQGLNTEAFF
>TRBV20-1|-|TRBD2|TRBJ2-1
TGCAGTGCTAGAGAAGTCGGGGGGGCGTATGAGCAGTTCTTC
CSAREVGGAYEQFF
>TRBV5-4|-|TRBD2|TRBJ2-5
TGTGCCAGCAGCTTGGGGTCCGGGACTAGCGGGGTTCAGTACTTC
CASSLGSGTSGVQYF
>TRBV30|-|-|TRBJ1-6
TGTGCCTGGAGTGGACCCGTTCGGGGAATTTCACCCCTCCACTTT
CAWSGPVRGISPLHF
>TRBV4-3|-|TRBD2|TRBJ2-5
TGCGCCAGCAGTCGTCGTAGCGGGGGCGAGGGGGAGACCCAGTACTTC
CASSRRSGGEGETQYF
>TRBV20-1|-|TRBD1|TRBJ1-4
TGCAGTGCTAGAGACACGGGACAGGGATTCGGTGAAAAACTGTTTTTT
CSARDTGQGFGEKLFF
>TRBV29-1|-|-|TRBJ1-1
TGCAGCGGGGGGGACACCGACACTGAAGCTTTCTTT
CSGGDTDTEAFF
>TRBV7-2|-|TRBD2|TRBJ2-3
TGTGCCAGCAGCCCGGGACTATCTTCAGATACGCAGTATTTT
CASSPGLSSDTQYF
>TRBV18|few|-|TRBJ2-5
TGTGCCAGCTCTCCTTCCCAAGAGACCCAGTACTTC
CASSPSQETQYF
>TRBV12-3/TRBV12-4|-|-|TRBJ1-2
TGTGCCAGCAGTTTAGCGCTGAACCGCGCTCGCTATGGCTACACCTTC
CASSLALNRARYGYTF
>TRBV6-5|once|-|TRBJ1-5
TGTGCCAGCAGTTACGGTACCCGGGATCAGCCCCAGCATTTT
CASSYGTRDQPQHF
>TRBV18|-|-|TRBJ1-4
TGTGCCAGCTCAGGAGGAGACCTCCGAGGCGAAAAACTGTTTTTT
CASSGGDLRGEKLFF
>TRBV2|-|-|TRBJ2-5
TGTGCCAGTGGGGGCATGTACCAAGAGACCCAGTACTTC
CASGGMYQETQYF
>TRBV7-8|-|TRBD1|TRBJ2-1
TGTGCCAGCAGCTTGAGACAGGGGACTTCAATCGTCAATGAGCAGTTCTTC
CASSLRQGTSIVNEQFF